One and the same sample provided the 16 T cell receptor beta chains below, sequenced in a study of shared clonotypes between healthy human individuals. Generated by immunoSEQ multiplex PCR, the TCRdb table keeps only in-frame clones and is missing some. The data hold millions of clones, with more than 85% observed a single time. CD45RO-negative, CCR7-positively selected cells formed the naive CD8 fraction, excluding terminally differentiated effector memory CD45RA+ cells. Source material: naive CD8+ T cells from PBMCs. These receptors were taken from a man aged 18 to 35 in good health. Some clones in this sample may be carry-over from other donors' samples.

This clone was detected once. The chain is built from TRBV29-1 and TRBJ2-1; 12 bases line up with TRBD2. After removal of 6 bases from V and 9 bases from J, the junction contained 9 bases not matched to a gene. Per germline, CDR1 SQVTM and CDR2 ANQGSEA. The CDR3 totals 14 residues. The CDR3 region has the DNA TGCAGCGTACGAGTGACTAGCGGGAGTGGTGAGCAGTTCTTC. Translated, it gives CSVRVTSGSGEQFF.

As regards this clone: The same CDR3 arises from other DNA sequences in this sample as well. The chain couples TRBV30 to TRBJ1-2, with no clear D. Germline values: CDR1 GTSNPN, CDR2 SVGIG (reference sequence). The ends were cut back, 0 bases at V and 8 bases at J, with 10 bases in the middle. The CDR3 consists of 12 residues. The CDR3 is CAWSVLVGGYTF. In DNA form, the CDR3 reads TGTGCCTGGAGTGTACTCGTGGGGGGCTACACCTTC.

This CDR3 reads CASKEGPEQFF. The CDR3 coding sequence is TGTGCCAGCAAAGAAGGTCCTGAGCAGTTCTTC. The chain recombines TRBV27 with TRBJ2-1; no definite D call. Trimming cost V 7 bases and J 9 bases, with 10 bases left between them. The CDR3 totals 11 residues. Germline V gene sequence: CDR1 MNHEY, CDR2 SMNVEV (reference sequence).

The DNA for the CDR3 is TGTGCCAGCAGCCTTTTGGGCGGGAGTGACTCCTACGAGCAGTACTTC. Amino acids: CASSLLGGSDSYEQYF. The chain links TRBV11-2 to TRBJ2-7; 7 bases agree with TRBD2. V dropped 5 bases and J dropped 0; count of bases not matched to a gene: 10. The CDR3 consists of 16 residues. The germline V gene encodes CDR1 SGHAT and CDR2 FQNNGV. Based on the CDR3 plus reference TRBV11-2 and TRBJ2-7, the full variable domain is EAGVAQSPRYKIIEKRQSVAFWCNPISGHATLYWYQQILGQGPKLLIQFQNNGVVDDSQLPKDRFSAERLKGVDSTLKIQPAKLEDSAVYLCASSLLGGSDSYEQYFGPGTRLTVT.

CDR3 residues: CASSQGARYEQYF. The DNA of the CDR3 is TGCGCCAGCAGTCAGGGGGCGCGCTACGAGCAGTACTTC. V is TRBV10-2 and J is TRBJ2-7; 8 bases align to TRBD1. The CDR3 contains 13 residues. Per germline, CDR1 WSHSY and CDR2 SAAADI. V was pared by 5 bases and J by 3 bases, with 3 bases of the junction left unmatched.

Only a few counts were recorded for this clone. At one of its ends the junction is not consistent with the germline gene, which may arise from a read error. The genes are TRBV20-1 and TRBJ1-1; 9 nucleotides match TRBD1. The CDR3 loop spans 11 amino acids. Germline assignment: CDR1 DFQATT and CDR2 SNEGSKA (reference sequence). The CDR3 bases are TGCAGTGCTAGAGATCGGGACAGGGCCCCCTTT. This translates into CSARDRDRAPF.

The CDR3 nucleotides read TGTGCCAGCACCACCCTCTGGGAAGCCGGGGAGCTGTTTTTT. Encoded protein: CASTTLWEAGELFF. The rearrangement links TRBV7-2 to TRBJ2-2; D remains ambiguous. V shed 7 bases and J shed 6 bases, with 15 bases lying between them. CDR1 and CDR2 (germline): SGHTA, FQGNSA. The CDR3 covers 14 residues.

V gene TRBV5-5 combines with J gene TRBJ2-7; possible D gene TRBD2, 6 bases. Per germline, CDR1 SGHKS and CDR2 YYEKEE (reference sequence). V was cut by 1 base and J by 6 bases, with 17 bases left in between. This CDR3 contains 15 residues. DNA of the CDR3: TGTGCCAGCAGCTTGCGGAGGGAGGTTATCTCCGAGCAGTACTTC. Protein: CASSLRREVISEQYF.

The chain combines TRBV27 with TRBJ2-3, with 10 bases matching TRBD2. Germline V gives CDR1 MNHEY, CDR2 SMNVEV (reference sequence). V dropped 8 bases and J dropped 1; count of bases not matched to a gene: 6. The CDR3 sequence is 15 residues long. The DNA of the CDR3 is TGTGCCAGCCGAGGGCTAGCGGGGGGCACAGATACGCAGTATTTT. This sequence encodes CASRGLAGGTDTQYF.

This chain uses TRBV16 with TRBJ1-1; weak D call: TRBD1 (6 bases). The CDR3 length is 14 residues. The germline CDR1 and CDR2 sequences are KGHSY and FQNENV. V shed 4 bases and J shed 1 base, with 10 bases lying between them. This CDR3 is CASSRRTENTEAFF. In DNA, the CDR3 is TGTGCCAGCAGCCGCCGGACAGAGAACACTGAAGCTTTCTTT.

This chain joins TRBV28 and TRBJ2-3; 8 bases map to TRBD2. The CDR3 is 17 amino acids. The germline gives CDR1 MDHEN, CDR2 SYDVKM. V was pared by 2 bases and J by 0 bases, with 7 bases of the junction left unmatched. In DNA form, the CDR3 reads TGTGCCAGCAGTTTAGTCGCGGGAGGTAGTAGCACAGATACGCAGTATTTT. This gives the protein CASSLVAGGSSTDTQYF.

The rearrangement uses TRBV2 and TRBJ1-5; 7 nucleotides align to TRBD1. Germline CDR1 SNHLY, CDR2 FYNNEI. This CDR3 region has 15 residues. Trimming at V came to 0 bases and at J to 7 bases, leaving 6 bases not matched to a gene. CDR3 loop: CASSEAQGGSQPQHF. DNA for the CDR3: TGTGCCAGCAGTGAAGCGCAGGGGGGGTCACAGCCCCAGCATTTT.

The chain joins TRBV28 to TRBJ1-6; D perhaps matches TRBD1 (6 bases). Per germline, CDR1 MDHEN and CDR2 SYDVKM. Trimming removed 3 bases at V and 9 bases at J, with 6 bases between. The CDR3 sequence is 12 residues long. The CDR3 DNA reads TGTGCCAGCAGTTTCAGGGGTTCACCCCTCCACTTT. Translated: CASSFRGSPLHF.

The chain employs TRBV7-6 and TRBJ1-1; a possible D gene is TRBD1 (6 bases). CDR3 size: 11 residues. V shed 6 bases and J shed 8 bases, with 10 bases lying between them. Germline assignment: CDR1 SGHVS and CDR2 FNYEAQ. CDR3 sequence reads: CASRSGQEAFF. The CDR3, as DNA: TGTGCCAGCAGATCAGGACAGGAAGCTTTCTTT.

The V gene is TRBV14, the J gene TRBJ1-5; no definite D call. Trimming pared 4 bases from V and 5 bases from J, leaving 9 bases between. CDR3 length: 13 residues. CDR1 and CDR2 (germline): SGHDN, FVKESK. The DNA for the CDR3 is TGTGCCAGCAGCCTAAGCCTCGATCAGCCCCAGCATTTT. This codes for CASSLSLDQPQHF.

This chain connects TRBV5-1 to TRBJ1-1; possible D gene TRBD1, 5 bases. The CDR3 loop spans 16 amino acids. Germline V gene lookup returns CDR1 SGHRS and CDR2 YFSETQ. The V end lost 4 bases, the J end lost 2 bases, and 18 bases lay between the germline ends. As DNA, the CDR3 is TGCGCCAGCAGCGCTAACCCGGGACGGACTAACACTGAAGCTTTCTTT. Amino acid sequence: CASSANPGRTNTEAFF.